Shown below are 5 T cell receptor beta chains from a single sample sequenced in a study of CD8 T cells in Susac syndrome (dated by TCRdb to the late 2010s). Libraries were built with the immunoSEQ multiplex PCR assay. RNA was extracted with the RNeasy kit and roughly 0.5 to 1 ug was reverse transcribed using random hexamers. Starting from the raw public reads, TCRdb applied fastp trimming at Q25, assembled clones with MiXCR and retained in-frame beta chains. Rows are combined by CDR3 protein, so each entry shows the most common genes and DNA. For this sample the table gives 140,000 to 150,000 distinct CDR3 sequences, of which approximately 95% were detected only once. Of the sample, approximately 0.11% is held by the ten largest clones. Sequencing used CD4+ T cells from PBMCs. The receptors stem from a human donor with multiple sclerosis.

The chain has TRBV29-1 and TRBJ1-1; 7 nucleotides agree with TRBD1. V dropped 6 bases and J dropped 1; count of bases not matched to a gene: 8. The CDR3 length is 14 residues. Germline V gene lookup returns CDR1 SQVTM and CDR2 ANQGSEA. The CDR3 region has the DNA TGCAGCGTCCCTATGGGACAGCAGAACACTGAAGCTTTCTTT. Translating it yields CSVPMGQQNTEAFF.

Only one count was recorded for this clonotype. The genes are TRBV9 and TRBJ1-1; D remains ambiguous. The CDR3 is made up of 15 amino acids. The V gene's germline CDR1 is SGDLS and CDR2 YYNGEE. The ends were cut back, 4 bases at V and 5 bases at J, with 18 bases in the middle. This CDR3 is CASSTYGRATTEAFF. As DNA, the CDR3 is TGTGCCAGCAGCACTTACGGACGGGCGACTACTGAAGCTTTCTTT.

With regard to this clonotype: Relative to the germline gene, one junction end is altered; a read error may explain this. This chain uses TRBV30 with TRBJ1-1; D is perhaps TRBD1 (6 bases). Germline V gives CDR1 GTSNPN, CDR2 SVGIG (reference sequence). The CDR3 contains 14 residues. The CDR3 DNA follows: TGTGCCTGGAAAGAGGACAGCAGGAACACTGAAGTTTTCTTT. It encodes CAWKEDSRNTEVFF.

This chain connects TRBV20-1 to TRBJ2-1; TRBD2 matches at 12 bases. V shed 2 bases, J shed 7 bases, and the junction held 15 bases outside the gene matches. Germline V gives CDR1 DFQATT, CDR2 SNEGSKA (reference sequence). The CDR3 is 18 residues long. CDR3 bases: TGCAGTGCTAGATCCATCACCCGACTAGCGGGGGTGGGAAATGAGCAGTTCTTC. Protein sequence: CSARSITRLAGVGNEQFF.

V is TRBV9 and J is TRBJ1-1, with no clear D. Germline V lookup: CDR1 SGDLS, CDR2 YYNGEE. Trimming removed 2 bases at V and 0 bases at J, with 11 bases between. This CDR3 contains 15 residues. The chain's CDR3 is CASSVGFGVNTEAFF. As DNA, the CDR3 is TGTGCCAGCAGCGTCGGGTTTGGGGTGAACACTGAAGCTTTCTTT.